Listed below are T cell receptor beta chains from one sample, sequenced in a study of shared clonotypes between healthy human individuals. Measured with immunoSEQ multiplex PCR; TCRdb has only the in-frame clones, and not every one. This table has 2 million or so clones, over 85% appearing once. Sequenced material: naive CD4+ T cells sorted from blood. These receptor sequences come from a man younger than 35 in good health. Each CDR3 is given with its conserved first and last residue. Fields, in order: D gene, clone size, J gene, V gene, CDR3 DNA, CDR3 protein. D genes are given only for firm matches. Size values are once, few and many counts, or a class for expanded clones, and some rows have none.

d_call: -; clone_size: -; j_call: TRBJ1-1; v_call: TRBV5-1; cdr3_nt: TGCGCCAGCAGCTTGGCAGGCCGGACCGCTGAAGCTTTCTTT; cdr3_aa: CASSLAGRTAEAFF
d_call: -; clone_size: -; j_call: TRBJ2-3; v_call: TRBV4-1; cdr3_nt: TGCGCCAGCAGCCAACTGGGTTCGTGGGTCGATACGCAGTATTTT; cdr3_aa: CASSQLGSWVDTQYF
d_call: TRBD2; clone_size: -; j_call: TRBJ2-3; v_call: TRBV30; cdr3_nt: TGTGCCTGGAGGGTAGCGGGAGAGGGAGATACGCAGTATTTT; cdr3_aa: CAWRVAGEGDTQYF
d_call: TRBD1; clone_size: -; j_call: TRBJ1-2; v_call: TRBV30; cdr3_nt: TGTGCCTGGAGTGACAGGGCAGGGGGGACCTTC; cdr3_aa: CAWSDRAGGTF
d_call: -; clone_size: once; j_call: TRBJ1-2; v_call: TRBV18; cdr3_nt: TGTGCCAGCTCACCACAGAGTGAACAGATGGGCTACACCTTC; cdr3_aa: CASSPQSEQMGYTF
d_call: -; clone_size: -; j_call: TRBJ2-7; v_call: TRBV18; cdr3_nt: TGTGCCAGCTCACCGAACGCCATCGCTGCTTACGAGCAGTACTTC; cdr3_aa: CASSPNAIAAYEQYF
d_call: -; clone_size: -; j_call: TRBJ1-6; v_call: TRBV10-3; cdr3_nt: TGTGCCATCAGTGAGTCGGTCCTCTCCTATAATTCACCCCTCCACTTT; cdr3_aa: CAISESVLSYNSPLHF
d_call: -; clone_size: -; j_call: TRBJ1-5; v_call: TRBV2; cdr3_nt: TGTGCCAGCAGTGCGTGGGGGCTTAGCAATCAGCCCCAGCATTTT; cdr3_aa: CASSAWGLSNQPQHF
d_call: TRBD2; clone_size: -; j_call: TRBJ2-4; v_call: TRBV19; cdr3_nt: TGTGCCAGTAGTACTATCCTAGCGGGTCTAGCCAAAAACATTCAGTACTTC; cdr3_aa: CASSTILAGLAKNIQYF
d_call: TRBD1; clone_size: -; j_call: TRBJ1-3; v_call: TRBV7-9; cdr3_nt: TGTGCCAGCAGCAGCCCGGACAGGAGCTCTGGAAACACCATATATTTT; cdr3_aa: CASSSPDRSSGNTIYF
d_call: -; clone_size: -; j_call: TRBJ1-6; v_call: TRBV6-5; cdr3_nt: TGTGCCAGCAGTTACAGTTATAATTCACCCCTCCACTTT; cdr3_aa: CASSYSYNSPLHF
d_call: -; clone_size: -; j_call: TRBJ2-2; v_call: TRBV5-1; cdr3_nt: TGCGCCAGCAGCCGAGACAGGCCCGACACCGGGGAGCTGTTTTTT; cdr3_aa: CASSRDRPDTGELFF
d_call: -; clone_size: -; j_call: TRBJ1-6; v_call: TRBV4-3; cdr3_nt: TGCGCCAGCAGCCAAGATAACAATTCACCCCTCCACTTT; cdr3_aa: CASSQDNNSPLHF
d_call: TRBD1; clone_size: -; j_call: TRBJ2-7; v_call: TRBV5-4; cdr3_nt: TGTGCCAGCAGCCTTCGGGACAGGGGGACCTACGAGCAGTACTTC; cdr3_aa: CASSLRDRGTYEQYF
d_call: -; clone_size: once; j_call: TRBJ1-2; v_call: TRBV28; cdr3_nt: TGTGCCAGCAGTCCGACACATGGCTACACCTTC; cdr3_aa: CASSPTHGYTF
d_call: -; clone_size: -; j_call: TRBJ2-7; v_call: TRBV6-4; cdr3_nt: TGTGCCAGCAGTGACTCTCCAAGACCCTACGAGCAGTACTTC; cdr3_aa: CASSDSPRPYEQYF